This TCR beta chain was identified during a study of T cell repertoires in ileal Crohn's disease. Germline V gene data show CDR1 as KGHSH and CDR2 as LQKENI. The CDR3 has 14 amino acids. V shed 3 bases, J shed 6 bases, and the junction held 2 bases outside the gene matches. Remarks on this clone: Its target is not known.

Study-level findings and limits: Clonality above 26.8% at surgery always came with endoscopic recurrence. Compared with CD4 T cells, sorted CD8 cells carried more expanded clones.

Approximately 510 nanograms of biopsy DNA per sample underwent TCRB immunosequencing. Measured with immunoSEQ multiplex PCR; TCRdb has only the in-frame clones, and not every one. Among more than 9,500 clones listed, roughly 72% were seen once. The origin of this receptor is an adult with Crohn's disease. Material: ileal tissue. The rearrangement uses TRBV18 and TRBJ1-5; 10 bases are a match to TRBD1. The chain's CDR3 is CASSPGQGGQPQHF. CDR3 sequence (DNA): TGTGCCAGCTCACCCGGACAGGGGGGTCAGCCCCAGCATTTT.